This T cell receptor (beta chain) was sequenced for a study of T cell repertoires in aging, cancer and after chemotherapy. Regarding the study as a whole: Age-matched healthy donors had significantly more diverse, less clonal blood TCR repertoires than untreated cancer patients. The repertoire data cannot show anything about immunological memory following chemotherapy. Rebound thymic output was suggested by rising median generation probability during chemotherapy in each cancer cohort.

The germline V gene encodes CDR1 LNHDA and CDR2 SQIVND (reference sequence). With 4 bases clipped from V and 5 bases from J, the junction kept 16 bases outside the gene matches. The CDR3 consists of 17 residues. On this clonotype: Its antigen is not identified. This may stem from a read error, because a much larger clone lies one nucleotide away.

TCR beta rearrangements were amplified from peripheral blood genomic DNA. TRB rearrangements spanning V, D and J were amplified using mixed TRB-A/B primers. Each CDR3 protein is one row after TCRdb ran MiXCR on the multiplex PCR reads. The profile shows thousands of distinct CDR3 sequences, approximately 34% of them singletons. The source of this sequence is a human donor in good health. V and J are TRBV19 and TRBJ2-5, with 7 bases aligning to TRBD2. Sequencing used blood. CDR3 sequence reads: CASSTRLARLSEETQYF. The CDR3 DNA follows: TGTGCCAGTAGTACGCGACTAGCCCGTCTTTCTGAGGAGACCCAGTACTTC.